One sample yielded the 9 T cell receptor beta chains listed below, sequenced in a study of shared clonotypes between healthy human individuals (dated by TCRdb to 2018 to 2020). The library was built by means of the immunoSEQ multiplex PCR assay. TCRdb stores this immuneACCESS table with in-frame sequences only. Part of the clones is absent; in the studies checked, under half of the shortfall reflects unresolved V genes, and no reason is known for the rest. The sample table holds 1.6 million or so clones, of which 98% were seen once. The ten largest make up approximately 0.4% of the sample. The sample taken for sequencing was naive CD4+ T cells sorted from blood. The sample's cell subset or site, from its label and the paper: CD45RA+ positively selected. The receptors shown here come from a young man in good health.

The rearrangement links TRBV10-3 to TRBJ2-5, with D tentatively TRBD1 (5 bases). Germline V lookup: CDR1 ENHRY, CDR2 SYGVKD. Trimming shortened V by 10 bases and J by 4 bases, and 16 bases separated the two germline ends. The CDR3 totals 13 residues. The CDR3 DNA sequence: TGTGCCACCTCAGGGTTAATGGGAGAGACCCAGTACTTC. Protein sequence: CATSGLMGETQYF.

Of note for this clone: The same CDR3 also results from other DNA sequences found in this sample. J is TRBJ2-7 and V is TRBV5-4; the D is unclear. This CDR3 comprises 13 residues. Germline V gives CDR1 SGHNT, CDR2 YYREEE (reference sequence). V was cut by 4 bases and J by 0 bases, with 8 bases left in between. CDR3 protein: CASSSRSSYEQYF. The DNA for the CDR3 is TGTGCCAGCAGCAGTCGGAGCTCCTACGAGCAGTACTTC. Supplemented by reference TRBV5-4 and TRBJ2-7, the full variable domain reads ETGVTQSPTHLIKTRGQQVTLRCSSQSGHNTVSWYQQALGQGPQFIFQYYREEENGRGNFPPRFSGLQFPNYSSELNVNALELDDSALYLCASSSRSSYEQYFGPGTRLTVT.

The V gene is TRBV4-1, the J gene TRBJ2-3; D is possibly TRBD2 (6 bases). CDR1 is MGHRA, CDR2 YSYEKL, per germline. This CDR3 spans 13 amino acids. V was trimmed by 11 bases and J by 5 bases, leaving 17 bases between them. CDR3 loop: CASTTSAGDTQYF. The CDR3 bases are TGCGCCTCGACAACCTCAGCGGGAGATACGCAGTATTTT.

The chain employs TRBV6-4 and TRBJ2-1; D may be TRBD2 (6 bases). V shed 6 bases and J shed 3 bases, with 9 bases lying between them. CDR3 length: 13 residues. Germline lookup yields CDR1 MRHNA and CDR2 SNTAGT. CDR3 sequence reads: CASRGGLYNEQFF. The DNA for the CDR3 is TGTGCCAGCAGGGGAGGTCTCTACAATGAGCAGTTCTTC.

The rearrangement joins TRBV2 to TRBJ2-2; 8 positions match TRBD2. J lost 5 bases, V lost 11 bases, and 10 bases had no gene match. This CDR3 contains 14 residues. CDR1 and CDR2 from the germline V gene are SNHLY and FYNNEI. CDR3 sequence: CAGQGGRKTGELFF. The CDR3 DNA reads TGTGCCGGTCAAGGCGGGAGGAAGACCGGGGAGCTGTTTTTT.

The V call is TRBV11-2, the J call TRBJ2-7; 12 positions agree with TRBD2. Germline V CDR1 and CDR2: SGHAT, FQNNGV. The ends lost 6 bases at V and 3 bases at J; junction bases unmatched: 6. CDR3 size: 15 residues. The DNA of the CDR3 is TGTGCCAGCAGACAAGGACTAGCGGGGAACTACGAGCAGTACTTC. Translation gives CASRQGLAGNYEQYF.

In DNA form, the CDR3 reads TGTGCCAGCAGCTTGGCTATTGGGGGGGCGCACGGCTACACCTTC. Protein product: CASSLAIGGAHGYTF. The chain uses TRBV5-6 and TRBJ1-2, with D perhaps matching TRBD1 (6 bases). Germline CDR1 SGHDT, CDR2 YYEEEE. The CDR3 contains 15 residues. V lost 0 bases, J lost 8 bases, and 17 bases lay in between.

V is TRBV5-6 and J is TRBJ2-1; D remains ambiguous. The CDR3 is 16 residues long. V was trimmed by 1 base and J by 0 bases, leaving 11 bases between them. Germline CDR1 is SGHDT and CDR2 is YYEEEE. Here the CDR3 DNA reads TGTGCCAGCAGCTTGCTAAACGGATACTCCTACAATGAGCAGTTCTTC. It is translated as CASSLLNGYSYNEQFF.

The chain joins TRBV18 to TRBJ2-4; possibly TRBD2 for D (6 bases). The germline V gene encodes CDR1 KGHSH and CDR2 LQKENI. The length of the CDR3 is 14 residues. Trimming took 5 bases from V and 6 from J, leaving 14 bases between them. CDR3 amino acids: CASSSPEAGNIQYF. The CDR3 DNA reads TGTGCCAGCTCATCCCCGGAAGCGGGAAACATTCAGTACTTC. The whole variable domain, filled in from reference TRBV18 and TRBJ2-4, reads NAGVMQNPRHLVRRRGQEARLRCSPMKGHSHVYWYRQLPEEGLKFMVYLQKENIIDESGMPKERFSAEFPKEGPSILRIQQVVRGDSAAYFCASSSPEAGNIQYFGAGTRLSVL.